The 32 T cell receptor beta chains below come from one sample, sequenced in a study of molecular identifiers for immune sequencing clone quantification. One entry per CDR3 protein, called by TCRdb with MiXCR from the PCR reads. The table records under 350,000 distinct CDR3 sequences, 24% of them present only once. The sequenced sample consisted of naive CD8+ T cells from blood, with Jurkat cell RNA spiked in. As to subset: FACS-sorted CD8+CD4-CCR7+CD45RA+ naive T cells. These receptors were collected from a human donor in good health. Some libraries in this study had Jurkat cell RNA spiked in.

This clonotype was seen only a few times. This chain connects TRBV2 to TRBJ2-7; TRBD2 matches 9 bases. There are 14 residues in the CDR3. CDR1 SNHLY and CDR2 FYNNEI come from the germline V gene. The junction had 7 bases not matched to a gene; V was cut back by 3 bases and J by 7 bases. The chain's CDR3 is CASSEISGSREQYF. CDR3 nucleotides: TGTGCCAGCAGTGAGATTAGCGGGAGCCGGGAGCAGTACTTC.

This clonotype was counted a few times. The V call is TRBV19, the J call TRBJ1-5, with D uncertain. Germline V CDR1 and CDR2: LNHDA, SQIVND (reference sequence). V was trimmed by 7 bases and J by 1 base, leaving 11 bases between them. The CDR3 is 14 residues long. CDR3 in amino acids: CASNLEKSNQPQHF. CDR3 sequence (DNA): TGTGCCAGTAATTTGGAGAAGAGCAATCAGCCCCAGCATTTT.

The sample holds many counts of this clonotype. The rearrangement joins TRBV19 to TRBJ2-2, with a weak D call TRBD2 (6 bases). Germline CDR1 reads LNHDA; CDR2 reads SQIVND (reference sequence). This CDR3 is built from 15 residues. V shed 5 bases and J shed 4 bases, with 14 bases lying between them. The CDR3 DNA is TGTGCCAGTAGTGTGGGGGGTAGGGGCACCGGGGAGCTGTTTTTT. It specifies CASSVGGRGTGELFF.

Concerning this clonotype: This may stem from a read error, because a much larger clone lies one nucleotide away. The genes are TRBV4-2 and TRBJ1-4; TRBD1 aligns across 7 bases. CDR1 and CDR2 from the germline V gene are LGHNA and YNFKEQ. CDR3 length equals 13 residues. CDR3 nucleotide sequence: TGTGCCAGCAGCCAAGACCGACAGGGAAAACTGTGTTTT. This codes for CASSQDRQGKLCF.

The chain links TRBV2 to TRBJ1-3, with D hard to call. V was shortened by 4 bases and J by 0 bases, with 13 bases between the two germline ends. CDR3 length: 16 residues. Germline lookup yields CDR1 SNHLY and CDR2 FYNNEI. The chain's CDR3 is CASSVDTQSSGNTIYF. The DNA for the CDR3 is TGTGCCAGCAGTGTCGACACCCAGAGCTCTGGAAACACCATATATTTT.

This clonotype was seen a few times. CDR3: CASSSTTGFYEQYF. The DNA for the CDR3 is TGTGCCAGCAGCTCAACGACAGGGTTCTACGAGCAGTACTTC. The chain links TRBV7-6 to TRBJ2-7, with TRBD1 identical over 7 bases. From germline, CDR1 is SGHVS and CDR2 FNYEAQ. The CDR3 contains 14 residues. V shed 4 bases and J 3 bases; nucleotides not matched to a gene: 6.

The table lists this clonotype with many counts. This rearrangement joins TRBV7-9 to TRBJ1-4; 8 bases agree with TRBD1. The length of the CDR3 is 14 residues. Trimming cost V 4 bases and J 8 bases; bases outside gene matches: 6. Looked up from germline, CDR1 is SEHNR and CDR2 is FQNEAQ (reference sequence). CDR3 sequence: CASSSRDRTEKLFF. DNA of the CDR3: TGTGCCAGCAGCTCCCGGGACAGGACCGAAAAACTGTTTTTT.

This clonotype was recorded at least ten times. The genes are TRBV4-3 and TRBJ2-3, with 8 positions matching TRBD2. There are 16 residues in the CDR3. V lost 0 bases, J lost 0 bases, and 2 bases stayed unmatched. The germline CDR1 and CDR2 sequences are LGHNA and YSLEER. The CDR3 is CASSQDSGTSTDTQYF. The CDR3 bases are TGCGCCAGCAGCCAAGATAGCGGGACTAGCACAGATACGCAGTATTTT.

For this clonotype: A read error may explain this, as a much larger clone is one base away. The CDR3 nucleotides read TGCAGCGCGGTGGACTCGACTGAAGCTTTCTTT. The encoded protein is CSAVDSTEAFF. The V call is TRBV29-1, the J call TRBJ1-1; D gene ambiguous. V was cut by 7 bases and J by 5 bases, with 11 bases left in between. This CDR3 has 11 amino acids. Germline V gene sequence: CDR1 SQVTM, CDR2 ANQGSEA.

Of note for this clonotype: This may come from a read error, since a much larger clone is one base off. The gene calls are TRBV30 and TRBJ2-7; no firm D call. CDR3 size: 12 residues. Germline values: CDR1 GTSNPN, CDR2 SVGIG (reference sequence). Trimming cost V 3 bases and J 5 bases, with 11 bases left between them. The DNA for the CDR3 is TGTGCCTGGAGATGGGTGGGCCACGAGCAGTACTTC. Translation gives CAWRWVGHEQYF.

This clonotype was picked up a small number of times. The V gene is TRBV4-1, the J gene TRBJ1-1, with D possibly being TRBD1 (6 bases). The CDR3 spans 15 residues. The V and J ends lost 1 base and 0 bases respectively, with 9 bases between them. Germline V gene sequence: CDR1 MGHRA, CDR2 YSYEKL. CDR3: CASSQVSGVNTEAFF. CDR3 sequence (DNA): TGCGCCAGCAGCCAAGTCTCAGGGGTGAACACTGAAGCTTTCTTT.

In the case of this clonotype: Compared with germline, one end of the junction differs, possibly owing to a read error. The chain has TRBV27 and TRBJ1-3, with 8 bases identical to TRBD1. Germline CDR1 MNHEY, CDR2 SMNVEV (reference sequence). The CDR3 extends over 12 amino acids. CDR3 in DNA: TGTGCCAGTTGGGGGACAGGAAACGCCATATATTTT. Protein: CASWGTGNAIYF.

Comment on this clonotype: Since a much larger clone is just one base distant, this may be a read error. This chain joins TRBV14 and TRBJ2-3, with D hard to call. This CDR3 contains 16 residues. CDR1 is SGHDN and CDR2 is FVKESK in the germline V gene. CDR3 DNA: TGTGCCAGCAGCCAAGAGTGGAATGGCTACACACATACGCAGTATTTT. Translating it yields CASSQEWNGYTHTQYF.

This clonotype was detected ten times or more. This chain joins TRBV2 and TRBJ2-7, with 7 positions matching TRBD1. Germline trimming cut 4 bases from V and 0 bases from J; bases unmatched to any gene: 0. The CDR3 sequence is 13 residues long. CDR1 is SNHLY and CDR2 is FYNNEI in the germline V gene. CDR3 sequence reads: CASSGDSSYEQYF. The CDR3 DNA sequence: TGTGCCAGCAGTGGGGACAGCTCCTACGAGCAGTACTTC.

CDR3 protein: CASSLTSGGSGANVLTF. The DNA of the CDR3 is TGTGCCAGCAGTTTGACTAGCGGGGGCTCTGGGGCCAACGTCCTGACTTTC. The rearrangement joins TRBV6-6 to TRBJ2-6; 12 bases are a match to TRBD2. Losses at the gene ends were 4 bases for V and 0 bases for J; bases not matched to a gene: 1. Germline V gene lookup returns CDR1 MNHNY and CDR2 SVGAGI (reference sequence). This CDR3 region has 17 residues.

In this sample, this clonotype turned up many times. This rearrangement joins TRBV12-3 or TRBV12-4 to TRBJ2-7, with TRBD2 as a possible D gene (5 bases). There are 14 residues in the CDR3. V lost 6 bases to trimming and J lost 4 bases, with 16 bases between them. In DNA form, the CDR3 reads TGTGCCAGCAGGGCTTCCGGGGTTTCTTACGAGCAGTACTTC. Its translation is CASRASGVSYEQYF.

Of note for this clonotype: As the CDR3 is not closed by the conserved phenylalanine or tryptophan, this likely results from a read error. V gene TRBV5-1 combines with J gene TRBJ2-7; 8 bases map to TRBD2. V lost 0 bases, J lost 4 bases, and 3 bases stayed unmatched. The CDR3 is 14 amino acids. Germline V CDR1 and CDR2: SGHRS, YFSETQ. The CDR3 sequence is CASSLAGLGYEQYS. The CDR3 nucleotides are TGCGCCAGCAGCTTGGCGGGACTAGGGTACGAGCAGTACTCC.

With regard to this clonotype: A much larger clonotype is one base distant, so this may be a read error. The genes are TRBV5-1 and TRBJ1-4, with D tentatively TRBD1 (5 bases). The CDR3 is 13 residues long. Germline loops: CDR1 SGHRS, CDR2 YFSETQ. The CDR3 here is CASSTGRGERLFF. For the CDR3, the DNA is TGCGCCAGCAGCACTGGACGGGGCGAAAGACTGTTTTTT.

In DNA, the CDR3 is TGCAGCGTTTCCGCGGGGAACACTGAAGCTTTCTTT. It is translated as CSVSAGNTEAFF. The chain combines TRBV29-1 with TRBJ1-1; D unclear. V was clipped by 5 bases and J by 1 base, with 8 bases between them. CDR1 and CDR2 from the germline V gene are SQVTM and ANQGSEA. The CDR3 has 12 amino acids.

This CDR3 reads CASSLAGQGNTEAFF. CDR3 in DNA: TGTGCCAGCAGCTTAGCGGGACAGGGAAACACTGAAGCTTTCTTT. V and J are TRBV7-3 and TRBJ1-1, with 9 bases identical to TRBD1. V was pared by 2 bases and J by 2 bases, with 3 bases of the junction left unmatched. CDR1 SGHTA and CDR2 FQGTGA come from the germline V gene. There are 15 residues in the CDR3.

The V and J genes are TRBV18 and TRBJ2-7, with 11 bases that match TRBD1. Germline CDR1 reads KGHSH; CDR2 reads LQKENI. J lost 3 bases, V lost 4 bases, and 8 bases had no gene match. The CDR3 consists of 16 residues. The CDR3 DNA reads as TGTGCCAGCTCACTTACTCCGGGACAGGGGGACTACGAGCAGTACTTC. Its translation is CASSLTPGQGDYEQYF.

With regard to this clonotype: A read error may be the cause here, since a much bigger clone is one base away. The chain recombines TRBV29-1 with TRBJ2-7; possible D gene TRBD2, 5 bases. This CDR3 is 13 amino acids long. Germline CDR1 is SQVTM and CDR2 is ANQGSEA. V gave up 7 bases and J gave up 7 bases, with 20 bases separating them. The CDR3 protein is CSAIGITPGEQYF. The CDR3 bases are TGCAGCGCAATCGGGATCACCCCGGGGGAGCAGTACTTC.

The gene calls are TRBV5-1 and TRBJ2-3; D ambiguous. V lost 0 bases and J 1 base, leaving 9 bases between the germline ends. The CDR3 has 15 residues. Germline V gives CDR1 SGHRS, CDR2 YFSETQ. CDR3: CASSLAGVGTDTQYF. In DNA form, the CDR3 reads TGCGCCAGCAGCTTGGCTGGTGTAGGCACAGATACGCAGTATTTT.

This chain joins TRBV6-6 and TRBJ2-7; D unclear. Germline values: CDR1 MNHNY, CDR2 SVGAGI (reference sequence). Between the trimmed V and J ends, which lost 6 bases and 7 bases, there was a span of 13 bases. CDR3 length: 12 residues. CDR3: CASSLPLNEQYF. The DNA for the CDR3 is TGTGCCAGCAGCCTCCCTCTCAATGAGCAGTACTTC.

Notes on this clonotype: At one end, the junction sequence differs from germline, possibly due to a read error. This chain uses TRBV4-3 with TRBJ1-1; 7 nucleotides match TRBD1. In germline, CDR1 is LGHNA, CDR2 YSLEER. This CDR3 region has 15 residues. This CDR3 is CASSQDVGQYTEALF. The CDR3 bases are TGCGCCAGCAGCCAAGATGTGGGACAGTACACTGAAGCTCTCTTT.

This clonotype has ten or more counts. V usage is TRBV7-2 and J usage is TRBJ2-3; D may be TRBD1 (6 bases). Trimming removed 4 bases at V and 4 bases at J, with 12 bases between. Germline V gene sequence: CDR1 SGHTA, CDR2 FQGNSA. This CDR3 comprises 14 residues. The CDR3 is CASSSPGESDTQYF. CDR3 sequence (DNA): TGTGCCAGCAGCTCCCCAGGGGAATCAGATACGCAGTATTTT. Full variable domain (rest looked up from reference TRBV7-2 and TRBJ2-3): GAGVSQSPSNKVTEKGKDVELRCDPISGHTALYWYRQSLGQGLEFLIYFQGNSAPDKSGLPSDRFSAERTGGSVSTLTIQRTQQEDSAVYLCASSSPGESDTQYFGPGTRLTVL.

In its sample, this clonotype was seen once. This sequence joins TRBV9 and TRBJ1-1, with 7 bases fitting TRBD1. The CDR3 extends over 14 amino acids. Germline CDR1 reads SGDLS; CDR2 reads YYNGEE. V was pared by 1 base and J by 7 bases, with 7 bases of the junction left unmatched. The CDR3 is CASSVSGGLGEAFF. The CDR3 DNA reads TGTGCCAGCAGCGTATCAGGGGGTCTGGGTGAAGCTTTCTTT.

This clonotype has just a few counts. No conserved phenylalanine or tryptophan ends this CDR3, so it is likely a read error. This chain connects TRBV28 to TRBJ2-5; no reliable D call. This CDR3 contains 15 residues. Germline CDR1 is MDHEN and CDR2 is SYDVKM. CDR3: CASSLVGYQQETQYL. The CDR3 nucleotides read TGCGCCAGCAGCCTCGTCGGGTACCAACAAGAGACCCAGTACCTC.

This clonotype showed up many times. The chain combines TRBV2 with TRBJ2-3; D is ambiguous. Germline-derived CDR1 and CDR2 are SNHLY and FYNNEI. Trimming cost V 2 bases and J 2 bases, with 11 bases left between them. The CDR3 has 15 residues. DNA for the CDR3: TGTGCCAGCAGTGAAAAGGGTGTAAACACAGATACGCAGTATTTT. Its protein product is CASSEKGVNTDTQYF.

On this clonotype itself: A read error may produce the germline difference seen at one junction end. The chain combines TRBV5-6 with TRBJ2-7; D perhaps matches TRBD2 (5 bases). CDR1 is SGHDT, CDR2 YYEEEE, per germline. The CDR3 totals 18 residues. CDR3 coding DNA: TGTGCCAGCGGCTTTACCCGGACCTTCATGGAGGCAAACTACGAGCAGTACTTC. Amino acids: CASGFTRTFMEANYEQYF.

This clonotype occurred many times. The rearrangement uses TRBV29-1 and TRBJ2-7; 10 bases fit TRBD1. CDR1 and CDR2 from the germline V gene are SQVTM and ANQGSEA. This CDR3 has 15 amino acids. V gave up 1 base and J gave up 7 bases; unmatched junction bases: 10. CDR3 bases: TGCAGCGTTGAAGTAGTGGGGACAGGGGCGGGTGAGCAGTACTTC. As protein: CSVEVVGTGAGEQYF.

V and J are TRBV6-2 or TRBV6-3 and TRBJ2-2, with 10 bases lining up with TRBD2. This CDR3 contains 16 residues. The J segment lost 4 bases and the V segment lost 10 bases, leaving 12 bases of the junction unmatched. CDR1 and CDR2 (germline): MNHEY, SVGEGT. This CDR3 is CAIDAQREGSTGELFF. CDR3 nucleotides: TGTGCCATCGACGCCCAGCGGGAGGGCAGCACCGGGGAGCTGTTTTTT.